The 11 T cell receptor beta chains listed next were all sequenced from one sample in a study of blood T cell repertoires in COVID-19. Method: immunoSEQ multiplex PCR; TCRdb's copy keeps in-frame clones and lacks some. The sample contains about 260,000 clones, around 80% of which appear only once. The sample taken for sequencing was PBMCs or T cells enriched from blood (not recorded which). The receptors derive from a young man with acute COVID-19.

The chain joins TRBV6-5 to TRBJ2-7; 9 nucleotides agree with TRBD1. V lost 6 bases, J lost 5 bases, and 8 bases stayed unmatched. The germline gives CDR1 MNHEY, CDR2 SVGAGI. This CDR3 spans 14 amino acids. CDR3 sequence (DNA): TGTGCCAGCAGGGGACAGGGCCACGTAGACGAGCAGTACGTC. This encodes CASRGQGHVDEQYV.

The rearrangement links TRBV10-3 to TRBJ1-4; 7 bases line up with TRBD1. Germline loops: CDR1 ENHRY, CDR2 SYGVKD. The CDR3 contains 13 residues. V lost 11 bases, J lost 8 bases, and 11 bases stayed unmatched. The CDR3 DNA reads TGTGCCGGCGCAGGGGGTCTGCAGGAAAAACTGTTTTTT. It translates to CAGAGGLQEKLFF.

About this clone: The same CDR3 can be traced to other DNA sequences in this sample. The chain couples TRBV5-1 to TRBJ2-3; D is possibly TRBD1 (5 bases). The germline V gene has CDR1 SGHRS and CDR2 YFSETQ. The CDR3 sequence is 15 residues long. V gave up 1 base and J gave up 2 bases, with 11 bases separating them. The DNA for the CDR3 is TGCGCCAGCAGCTTGAGGGGCGTGTACACAGATACGCAGTATTTT. This codes for CASSLRGVYTDTQYF.

This chain joins TRBV10-2 and TRBJ2-1; no firm D call. This CDR3 is 13 amino acids long. The V end lost 2 bases, the J end lost 7 bases, and 9 bases lay between the germline ends. Per germline, CDR1 WSHSY and CDR2 SAAADI. The CDR3 nucleotides are TGCGCCAGCAGTGAGCCCCCTAGTAATGAGCAGTTCTTC. It codes for CASSEPPSNEQFF.

The V call is TRBV25-1, the J call TRBJ2-1, with 7 nucleotides matching TRBD2. Germline V gives CDR1 MGHDK, CDR2 SYGVNS. V lost 4 bases, J lost 5 bases, and 14 bases stayed unmatched. The CDR3 has 17 residues. CDR3 nucleotides: TGTGCCAGCAGTGTGCCAAACGCGGGAGTGGGCCACAATGAGCAGTTCTTC. Its protein product is CASSVPNAGVGHNEQFF.

This rearrangement joins TRBV5-1 to TRBJ1-1; 8 bases match TRBD1. V gave up 3 bases and J gave up 1 base; unmatched junction bases: 8. The germline V gene encodes CDR1 SGHRS and CDR2 YFSETQ. This CDR3 has 16 residues. The CDR3 spells CASSSRGQGANTEAFF. The DNA of the CDR3 is TGCGCCAGCAGCTCCAGGGGCCAGGGGGCGAACACTGAAGCTTTCTTT.

This chain uses TRBV4-3 with TRBJ1-3; the D is unclear. V lost 2 bases and J 0 bases, leaving 11 bases between the germline ends. Germline values: CDR1 LGHNA, CDR2 YSLEER. This CDR3 spans 16 amino acids. The CDR3 DNA sequence: TGCGCCAGCAGCCAAACCTTTAGGAGCTCTGGAAACACCATATATTTT. It is translated as CASSQTFRSSGNTIYF.

The J gene is TRBJ1-5, the V gene TRBV2; 7 bases align to TRBD1. V was clipped by 7 bases and J by 0 bases; unmatched bases: 6. The germline V gene has CDR1 SNHLY and CDR2 FYNNEI. The CDR3 has 15 residues. The CDR3: CASNRQGLSNQPQHF. In DNA form, the CDR3 reads TGTGCCAGCAACCGACAGGGTCTTAGCAATCAGCCCCAGCATTTT.

This chain joins TRBV28 and TRBJ1-2, with D unresolved. Germline CDR1 MDHEN, CDR2 SYDVKM. V lost 5 bases, J lost 7 bases, and 11 bases lay in between. The CDR3 extends over 12 amino acids. Here the CDR3 DNA reads TGTGCCAGCAGTATACTCGTTGGTGGCTACACCTTC. Translation: CASSILVGGYTF.

The genes are TRBV5-5 and TRBJ2-7, with D tentatively TRBD1 (6 bases). The CDR3 contains 15 residues. CDR1 is SGHKS and CDR2 is YYEKEE in the germline V gene (reference sequence). The germline V and J ends were trimmed by 0 bases and 3 bases, with 13 bases remaining between them. The CDR3 nucleotides are TGTGCCAGCAGCTTGGGCAGTGGGGGCTTCTACGAGCAGTACGTC. This sequence encodes CASSLGSGGFYEQYV.

The chain links TRBV27 to TRBJ1-2, with D unresolved. V was shortened by 2 bases and J by 8 bases, with 15 bases between the two germline ends. Germline loops: CDR1 MNHEY, CDR2 SMNVEV (reference sequence). The CDR3 is 14 amino acids. This CDR3 reads CASSLRSDLRGYTF. The CDR3 DNA is TGTGCCAGCAGTTTACGTTCGGATCTGAGGGGCTACACCTTC.